Listed below are T cell receptor beta chains from one sample, sequenced in a study of blood T cell repertoires in COVID-19. Clones were sequenced by immunoSEQ multiplex PCR, and TCRdb holds only the in-frame ones, with some missing. The sample has more than 400,000 clones; roughly 90% are singletons. The sample comprised PBMCs or T cells enriched from blood (not recorded which). Receptors originate from a woman younger than 30 who had recovered from COVID-19. The CDR3 runs from the conserved cysteine through the conserved F or W. D genes are given only for firm matches. Size is stated for part of the rows, as once, few or many counts, or as a class when the clone is expanded.

size	J	D	V	CDR3	DNA
.	TRBJ1-2	.	TRBV28	CASSSGSMNGYTF	TGTGCCAGCAGTTCCGGGAGCATGAATGGCTACACCTTC
.	TRBJ1-2	.	TRBV5-6	CASSSSGDDYGYTF	TGTGCCAGCAGTTCGTCGGGGGATGACTATGGCTACACCTTC
.	TRBJ2-7	TRBD1	TRBV4-2	CASSQSGQGTYEQYF	TGTGCCAGCAGCCAGTCGGGACAGGGGACCTACGAGCAGTACTTC
.	TRBJ1-2	.	TRBV7-3	CASSFGGGGGYTF	TGTGCCAGCAGCTTTGGGGGAGGAGGAGGCTACACCTTC
once	TRBJ2-3	.	TRBV5-1	CASSLAGTQYF	TGCGCCAGCAGCTTGGCCGGGACGCAGTATTTT
once	TRBJ1-2	.	TRBV6-5	CASSLGGSGYGYTF	TGTGCCAGCAGTTTAGGCGGGTCCGGGTATGGCTACACCTTC
.	TRBJ1-5	TRBD1	TRBV6-5	CASNGDRDYNQPQHF	TGTGCCAGCAACGGGGACAGGGATTACAATCAGCCCCAGCATTTT
.	TRBJ1-3	TRBD1	TRBV4-1	CASSPRGQSVSNTIYF	TGCGCCAGCAGCCCTCGGGGACAGAGTGTATCAAACACCATATATTTT
.	TRBJ2-1	TRBD1	TRBV10-3	CAIRGQGAKYNEQFF	TGTGCCATCAGGGGACAGGGAGCCAAGTACAATGAGCAGTTCTTC
.	TRBJ1-1	.	TRBV30	CAWGRGGVAEAFF	TGTGCCTGGGGAAGGGGTGGAGTAGCTGAAGCTTTCTTT
.	TRBJ2-3	TRBD2	TRBV5-5	CASERGGYTDTQYF	TGTGCCAGCGAGCGGGGGGGCTACACAGATACGCAGTATTTT
.	TRBJ1-1	.	TRBV19	CASSTPDPGTEAFF	TGTGCCAGTAGTACCCCCGATCCGGGGACTGAAGCTTTCTTT
.	TRBJ1-2	TRBD1	TRBV3-1/TRBV3-2	CASRGTERYGYTF	TGTGCCAGCAGGGGGACAGAAAGGTATGGCTACACCTTC
.	TRBJ1-1	TRBD1	TRBV4-1	CASSQVGQGDEAFF	TGCGCCAGCAGCCAAGTCGGGCAGGGGGACGAAGCTTTCTTT
.	TRBJ2-3	.	TRBV27	CASSAGNDRRTDTQYF	TGTGCCAGCAGTGCCGGAAATGACAGGCGCACAGATACGCAGTATTTT
.	TRBJ2-1	TRBD2	TRBV14	CASSQPSGGAGNEQFF	TGTGCCAGCAGCCAACCCAGCGGGGGGGCGGGAAATGAGCAGTTCTTC
.	TRBJ2-2	TRBD2	TRBV5-6	CASRGTSGFGGELFF	TGTGCCAGCAGAGGGACTAGCGGCTTCGGAGGGGAGCTGTTTTTT
few	TRBJ1-1	.	TRBV27	CASIGGRNGTFF	TGTGCCAGCATTGGAGGGAGAAATGGGACTTTCTTT